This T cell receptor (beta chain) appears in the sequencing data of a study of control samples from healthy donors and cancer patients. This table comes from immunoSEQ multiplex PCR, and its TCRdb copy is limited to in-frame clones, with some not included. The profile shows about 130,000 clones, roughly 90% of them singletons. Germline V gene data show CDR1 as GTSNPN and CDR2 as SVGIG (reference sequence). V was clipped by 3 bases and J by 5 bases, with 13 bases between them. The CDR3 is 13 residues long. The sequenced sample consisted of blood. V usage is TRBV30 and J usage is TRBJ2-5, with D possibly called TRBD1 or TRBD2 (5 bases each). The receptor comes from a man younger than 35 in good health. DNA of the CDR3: TGTGCCTGGAGCGGGGCAGGCCACGAGACCCAGTACTTC. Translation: CAWSGAGHETQYF.